The 25 T cell receptor beta chains below all came from one sample that was sequenced in a study of blood T cell repertoires in COVID-19. Repertoires were generated with immunoSEQ multiplex PCR, while TCRdb's copy carries only in-frame clones and drops some. The sample has more than 150,000 clones, roughly 84% seen once. The specimen was peripheral blood. These receptors originate from an elderly woman with acute or convalescent COVID-19.

Comments on this clone: An end of the junction does not agree with germline; a read error may underlie this. The chain employs TRBV5-1 and TRBJ1-1, with TRBD1 as a possible D gene (5 bases). CDR3 length: 11 residues. Germline assignment: CDR1 SGHRS and CDR2 YFSETQ. The CDR3 DNA is TGCGCCAGCAGCCAGGACACCGAAGCTTTCTTT. It is translated as CASSQDTEAFF.

This chain uses TRBV2 with TRBJ2-7; D remains ambiguous. V dropped 9 bases and J dropped 6 bases, with 6 bases sitting between them. The CDR3 consists of 9 residues. Germline lookup yields CDR1 SNHLY and CDR2 FYNNEI. This CDR3 reads CASGREQYF. DNA of the CDR3: TGTGCCAGTGGCCGCGAGCAGTACTTC.

The chain couples TRBV19 to TRBJ2-1; 11 bases agree with TRBD2. CDR3 length: 16 residues. V trimming: 6 bases; J trimming: 6 bases; junction bases outside the gene matches: 10. Germline V gives CDR1 LNHDA, CDR2 SQIVND (reference sequence). The CDR3 spells CASSSIAGGRFNEQFF. As DNA, the CDR3 is TGTGCCAGTAGCTCGATAGCGGGGGGGCGGTTCAATGAGCAGTTCTTC.

V usage is TRBV5-1 and J usage is TRBJ2-7, with 11 bases lining up with TRBD2. The length of the CDR3 is 14 residues. Germline-derived CDR1 and CDR2 are SGHRS and YFSETQ. V shed 4 bases and J 7 bases; nucleotides not matched to a gene: 7. CDR3 residues: CASSTGLADMEQYF. The CDR3 DNA reads TGCGCCAGCAGCACGGGACTAGCGGACATGGAGCAGTACTTC.

The V call is TRBV6-2 or TRBV6-3, the J call TRBJ1-1; TRBD1 is a possible D gene (5 bases). Germline CDR1 reads MNHEY; CDR2 reads SVGEGT. With 4 bases removed from V and 2 bases from J, the gap between germline ends came to 11 bases. The CDR3 is 14 amino acids. The CDR3 here is CASSSGGTNTEAFF. CDR3 DNA: TGTGCCAGCAGTTCCGGAGGGACTAACACTGAAGCTTTCTTT.

The J gene is TRBJ1-5, the V gene TRBV6-1; D is ambiguous. Per germline, CDR1 MNHNS and CDR2 SASEGT. The CDR3 sequence is 13 residues long. V lost 2 bases and J 5 bases, leaving 7 bases between the germline ends. The CDR3 region has the DNA TGTGCCAGCAGTGAAAACGGGTATCAGCCCCAGCATTTT. This gives the protein CASSENGYQPQHF.

This clone was picked up a small number of times. The rearrangement uses TRBV11-2 and TRBJ2-7, with a tentative D call TRBD2 (5 bases). Deletions cut 3 bases from V and 5 bases from J, with 8 bases between. The CDR3 sequence is 12 residues long. Germline V lookup: CDR1 SGHAT, CDR2 FQNNGV. CDR3: CASSFRGDEQYF. The CDR3 nucleotides are TGTGCCAGCAGCTTTCGGGGAGACGAGCAGTACTTC.

The genes are TRBV27 and TRBJ2-1; D might be TRBD2 (7 bases). The germline CDR1 and CDR2 sequences are MNHEY and SMNVEV (reference sequence). Trimming removed 6 bases from V and 4 bases from J, with 19 bases in between. The CDR3 totals 16 residues. The CDR3 DNA sequence: TGTGCCAGCAGCCTAGGGGCGGGGGCCAGATACAATGAGCAGTTCTTC. This codes for CASSLGAGARYNEQFF.

This chain connects TRBV5-5 to TRBJ1-1; weak D call: TRBD1 (6 bases). The ends were cut back, 3 bases at V and 4 bases at J, with 16 bases in the middle. This CDR3 spans 15 amino acids. CDR1 is SGHKS and CDR2 is YYEKEE in the germline V gene (reference sequence). The CDR3 nucleotides are TGTGCCAGCAGCTCCGCCTGGGGGGGCCCCACTGAAGCTTTCTTT. Translating gives CASSSAWGGPTEAFF.

The J gene is TRBJ2-7, the V gene TRBV3-1 (or the pseudogene TRBV3-2), with 8 bases identical to TRBD2. Germline V gives CDR1 LGHDT, CDR2 YNNKEL (reference sequence). Unmatched junction bases numbered 10, after V lost 5 bases and J lost 4 bases. This CDR3 is built from 15 residues. Written as DNA, the CDR3 is TGTGCCAGCAGCGAGCAAGGTGGCGGGGGGTACGAGCAGTACTTC. This encodes CASSEQGGGGYEQYF.

CDR3 region: CASSWYSGGSDTQYF. The CDR3, as DNA: TGTGCCAGCAGCTGGTATAGCGGGGGATCAGATACGCAGTATTTT. The rearrangement uses TRBV5-5 and TRBJ2-3, with 9 bases identical to TRBD2. This CDR3 comprises 15 residues. J gave up 4 bases and V 3 bases, and 6 bases lay outside the gene matches. The germline CDR1 and CDR2 sequences are SGHKS and YYEKEE (reference sequence).

The chain uses TRBV7-2 and TRBJ1-3, with 9 positions matching TRBD1. Germline V lookup: CDR1 SGHTA, CDR2 FQGNSA. The length of the CDR3 is 18 residues. The V segment lost 5 bases and the J segment 0 bases; nucleotides outside the gene matches: 11. This CDR3 reads CASSERGDRASSGNTIYF. CDR3 sequence (DNA): TGTGCCAGCAGCGAAAGAGGGGACAGGGCGAGCTCTGGAAACACCATATATTTT.

The chain combines TRBV3-1 (or the pseudogene TRBV3-2) with TRBJ1-6; D is possibly TRBD1 (5 bases). There are 15 residues in the CDR3. Per germline, CDR1 LGHDT and CDR2 YNNKEL (reference sequence). V was trimmed by 0 bases and J by 8 bases, leaving 11 bases between them. This CDR3 is CASSQELWTYSPLHF. The CDR3 nucleotides read TGTGCCAGCAGCCAAGAATTATGGACATATTCACCCCTCCACTTT.

The gene calls are TRBV6-6 and TRBJ2-2; D might be TRBD2 (5 bases). The CDR3 covers 15 residues. Looked up from germline, CDR1 is MNHNY and CDR2 is SVGAGI (reference sequence). V lost 6 bases, J lost 2 bases, and 13 bases lay in between. The CDR3, as DNA: TGTGCCAGCAGCGGGCCCGGGGATAACACCGGGGAGCTGTTTTTT. It is translated as CASSGPGDNTGELFF.

V is TRBV19 and J is TRBJ1-2; 7 positions match TRBD1. The V and J ends lost 7 bases and 3 bases, in that order; junction bases with no gene match: 14. The germline V gene has CDR1 LNHDA and CDR2 SQIVND (reference sequence). This CDR3 is built from 16 residues. The CDR3 region is CASTSNGHRGYYGYTF. The CDR3 nucleotides are TGTGCCAGTACCTCCAACGGACACAGGGGTTACTATGGCTACACCTTC.

The genes are TRBV5-6 and TRBJ2-5; D not resolved. The germline V and J ends were trimmed by 0 bases and 2 bases, with 14 bases remaining between them. The CDR3 is 16 amino acids. Germline lookup yields CDR1 SGHDT and CDR2 YYEEEE. CDR3 in DNA: TGTGCCAGCAGCTTGGAGCTAGTTCAAAATCAAGAGACCCAGTACTTC. This codes for CASSLELVQNQETQYF.

The V and J genes are TRBV7-9 and TRBJ2-3; 10 bases line up with TRBD2. CDR3 length: 16 amino acids. Trimming cost V 1 base and J 3 bases; bases outside gene matches: 4. The germline V gene encodes CDR1 SEHNR and CDR2 FQNEAQ (reference sequence). CDR3 DNA sequence: TGTGCCAGCAGCTTAGGCTCTAGCGGGGGTACAGATACGCAGTATTTT. Protein sequence: CASSLGSSGGTDTQYF.

The chain recombines TRBV10-3 with TRBJ1-3, with D maybe TRBD1 (5 bases). V was trimmed by 6 bases and J by 3 bases, leaving 15 bases between them. The CDR3 consists of 15 residues. Germline V lookup: CDR1 ENHRY, CDR2 SYGVKD. The CDR3 here is CAIRDGTGGGNTIYF. The CDR3 DNA sequence: TGTGCCATCAGGGACGGGACCGGGGGTGGAAACACCATATATTTT.

This sequence joins TRBV19 and TRBJ1-2, with D possibly being TRBD1 (5 bases). The V gene lost 6 bases and the J gene lost 4 bases, with 15 bases spanning the gap. This CDR3 comprises 14 residues. CDR1 LNHDA and CDR2 SQIVND come from the germline V gene (reference sequence). CDR3 bases: TGTGCCAGTAGCGACCCTGACAGTATCTATGGCTACACCTTC. As protein: CASSDPDSIYGYTF. The whole variable domain, remainder taken from reference TRBV19 and TRBJ1-2, is DGGITQSPKYLFRKEGQNVTLSCEQNLNHDAMYWYRQDPGQGLRLIYYSQIVNDFQKGDIAEGYSVSREKKESFPLTVTSAQKNPTAFYLCASSDPDSIYGYTFGSGTRLTVV.

A few counts support this clone. The V call is TRBV6-5, the J call TRBJ1-1; D unresolved. V gave up 0 bases and J gave up 1 base, with 9 bases separating them. There are 15 residues in the CDR3. Germline V gene data show CDR1 as MNHEY and CDR2 as SVGAGI. CDR3: CASSYSLAENTEAFF. The CDR3 DNA follows: TGTGCCAGCAGTTACTCGTTAGCGGAGAACACTGAAGCTTTCTTT.

The sample holds a few counts of this clone. This chain uses TRBV6-2 or TRBV6-3 with TRBJ1-2; a weak D match, TRBD1 (5 bases). The CDR3 is 16 residues long. The V end was cut by 6 bases, the J end by 4 bases, with 21 bases between. Germline CDR1 is MNHEY and CDR2 is SVGEGT. CDR3 residues: CASSPTSGRGGYGYTF. CDR3 nucleotides: TGTGCCAGCAGCCCTACTTCCGGGAGGGGCGGCTATGGCTACACCTTC.

The chain joins TRBV2 to TRBJ2-7, with TRBD1 matching over 7 bases. Per germline, CDR1 SNHLY and CDR2 FYNNEI. The ends lost 4 bases at V and 3 bases at J; junction bases unmatched: 3. This CDR3 is 13 amino acids long. The CDR3 DNA is TGTGCCAGCAGTGGACAGGGCTACTACGAGCAGTACTTC. Translating it yields CASSGQGYYEQYF. The full variable domain, in which reference TRBV2 and TRBJ2-7 provide the parts outside the CDR3, is EPEVTQTPSHQVTQMGQEVILRCVPISNHLYFYWYRQILGQKVEFLVSFYNNEISEKSEIFDDQFSVERPDGSNFTLKIRSTKLEDSAMYFCASSGQGYYEQYFGPGTRLTVT.

This chain uses TRBV11-2 with TRBJ2-1; 7 bases are shared with TRBD1. J gave up 6 bases and V 4 bases, and 9 bases lay outside the gene matches. This CDR3 is 15 amino acids long. CDR1 SGHAT and CDR2 FQNNGV come from the germline V gene. The CDR3 coding sequence is TGTGCCAGCAGCTCGAGACAGGGAAGTGTCAATGAGCAGTTCTTC. Translating gives CASSSRQGSVNEQFF.

This chain connects TRBV5-8 to TRBJ2-7; TRBD2 matches 13 bases. Germline V gene sequence: CDR1 SGHTS, CDR2 YDEGEE. This CDR3 is built from 16 residues. The V and J ends lost 3 bases and 2 bases, in that order; junction bases with no gene match: 5. Here the CDR3 DNA reads TGTGCCAGCAGCTGGGGGACTAGCGGGACGGCCTACGAGCAGTACTTC. Translating it yields CASSWGTSGTAYEQYF.

V is TRBV27 and J is TRBJ1-5; a weak D match, TRBD1 (5 bases). This CDR3 region has 14 residues. From germline, CDR1 is MNHEY and CDR2 SMNVEV (reference sequence). Trimming removed 3 bases at V and 6 bases at J, with 12 bases between. Here the CDR3 DNA reads TGTGCCAGCAGTTTGGAGGGACGGGGTCAGCCCCAGCATTTT. As protein: CASSLEGRGQPQHF.